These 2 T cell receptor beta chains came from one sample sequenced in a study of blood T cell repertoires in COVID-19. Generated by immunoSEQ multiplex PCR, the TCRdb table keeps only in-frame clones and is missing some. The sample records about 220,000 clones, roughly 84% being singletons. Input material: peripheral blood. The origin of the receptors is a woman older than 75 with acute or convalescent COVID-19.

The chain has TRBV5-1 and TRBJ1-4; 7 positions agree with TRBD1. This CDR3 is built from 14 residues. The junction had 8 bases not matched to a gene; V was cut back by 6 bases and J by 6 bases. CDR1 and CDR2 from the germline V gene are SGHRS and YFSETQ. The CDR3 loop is CASTLRTGDEKLFF. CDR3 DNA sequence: TGCGCCAGCACCCTTCGCACAGGGGATGAAAAACTGTTTTTT.

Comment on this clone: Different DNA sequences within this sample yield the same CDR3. As DNA, the CDR3 is TGTGCCAGCAGTTTGGGGGGAAAACTGTTTTTT. Protein: CASSLGGKLFF. V usage is TRBV12-3 or TRBV12-4 and J usage is TRBJ1-4; the D gene is possibly TRBD1 (5 bases). CDR3 length equals 11 residues. The V and J ends lost 3 bases and 10 bases respectively, with 6 bases between them.